The T cell receptor (beta chain) described here comes from a study of molecular identifiers for immune sequencing clone quantification. A single record per CDR3 protein comes from TCRdb applying MiXCR to the PCR reads. The profile shows fewer than 350,000 distinct CDR3 sequences, 24% of them singletons. This clonotype appeared many times. The V end was cut by 0 bases, the J end by 8 bases, with 17 bases between. This CDR3 has 16 amino acids. Germline V lookup: CDR1 LGHNA, CDR2 YNFKEQ. The source is a human donor in good health. Some libraries in this study had Jurkat cell RNA spiked in. The sequencing sample was made of naive CD8+ T cells from blood, with Jurkat cell RNA spiked in. Noted subset: FACS-sorted CD8+CD4-CCR7+CD45RA+ naive T cells. The genes are TRBV4-2 and TRBJ2-1; perhaps TRBD2 as D (6 bases). The DNA for the CDR3 is TGTGCCAGCAGCCAAGATGTTAGCGGAGTGCCCGATGAGCAGTTCTTC. This gives the protein CASSQDVSGVPDEQFF.